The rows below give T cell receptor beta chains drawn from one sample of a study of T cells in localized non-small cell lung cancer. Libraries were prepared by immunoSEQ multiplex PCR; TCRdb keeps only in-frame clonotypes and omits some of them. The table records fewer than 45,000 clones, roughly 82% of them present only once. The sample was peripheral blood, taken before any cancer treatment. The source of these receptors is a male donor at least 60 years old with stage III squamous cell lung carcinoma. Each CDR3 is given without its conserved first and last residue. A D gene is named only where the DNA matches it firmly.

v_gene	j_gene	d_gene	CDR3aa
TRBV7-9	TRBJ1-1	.	ASSLARTLNTEAF
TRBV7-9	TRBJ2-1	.	ASSPTALSGEPGNEQF
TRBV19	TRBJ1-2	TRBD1	ASKPQGNGYGYT
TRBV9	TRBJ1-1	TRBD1	ASSATGTGRSGTEAF
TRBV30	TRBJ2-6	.	AWTTLIRDGYSGANVLT
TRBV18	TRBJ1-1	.	ASSPTRGRAEAF
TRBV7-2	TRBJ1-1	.	ASSFNRGTEAF
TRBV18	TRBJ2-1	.	ASSPETADNEQF
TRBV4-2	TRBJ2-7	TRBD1	ASSRPGDSSYEQY
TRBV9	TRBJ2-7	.	ASSSSYEQY
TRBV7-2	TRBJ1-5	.	ASSLGAGGNQPQH
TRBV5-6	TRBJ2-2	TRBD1	ASRGTGGVTGELF
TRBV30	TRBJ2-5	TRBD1	AWSPGTGGSETQY
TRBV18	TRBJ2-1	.	ASSPPGTRYNEQF
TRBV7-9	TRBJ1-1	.	ASSLAQNTEAF
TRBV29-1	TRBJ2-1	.	SVSPGGSSYNEQF
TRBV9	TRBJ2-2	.	ASSPRGLFSDTGELF
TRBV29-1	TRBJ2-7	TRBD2	SGTSVNEQY
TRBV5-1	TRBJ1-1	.	ASSSGHALGTEAF
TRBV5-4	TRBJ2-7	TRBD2	ASSPGLAGGSSYEQY
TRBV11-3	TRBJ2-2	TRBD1	ASSSGQGDSGELF
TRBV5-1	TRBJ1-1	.	ASSARTDRRAF
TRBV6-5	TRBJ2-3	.	ASSYGEFADTQY
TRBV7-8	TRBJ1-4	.	ASSLARGGGNEKLF
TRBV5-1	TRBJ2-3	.	ASSVAAGEDTQY
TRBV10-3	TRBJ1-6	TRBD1	AISESAGGRNNSPLH
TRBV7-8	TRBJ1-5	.	ASSLGQSGQPQH
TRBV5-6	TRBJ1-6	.	ASSPFMGPPLH
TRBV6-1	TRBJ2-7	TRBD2	ASSGLAGYEQY
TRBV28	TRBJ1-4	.	ASSPDRQLF
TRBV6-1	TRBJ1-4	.	ASSGFWAELF
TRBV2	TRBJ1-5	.	ASSEALGFGNQPQH
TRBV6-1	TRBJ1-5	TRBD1	ASSEAGQGYQPQH
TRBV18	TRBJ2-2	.	ASSPWAASNTGELF
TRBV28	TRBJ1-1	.	ASSTHGQLNTEAF
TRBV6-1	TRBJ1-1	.	ASSQQVNTEAF
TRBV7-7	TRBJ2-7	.	ASSLGPTTSYEQY
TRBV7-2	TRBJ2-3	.	ASSLDSTRDTQY
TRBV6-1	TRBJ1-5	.	ASSEPNQPQH
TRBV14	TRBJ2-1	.	ASTPIGGSSYNEQF
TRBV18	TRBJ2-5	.	ASSTGFEETQY
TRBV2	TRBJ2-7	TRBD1	ASTRDRDSYEQY
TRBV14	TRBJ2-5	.	ASSQDLGTQY
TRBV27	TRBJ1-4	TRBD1	ASPFNLGGGGQLHEKLF
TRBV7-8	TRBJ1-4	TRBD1	ASSYTTGTANEKLF
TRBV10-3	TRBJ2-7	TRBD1	AISESGDSVYEQY
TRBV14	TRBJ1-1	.	ASSQDRGQVGKYTEAF
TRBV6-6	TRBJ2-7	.	ASSEQVRSYEQY
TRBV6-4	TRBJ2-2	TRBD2	ASSDSRTSGSPGELF